The 14 T cell receptor beta chains given below trace back to one sample, sequenced in a study of cytomegalovirus exposure and HLA in healthy donors. The study ran its PCR with 60 Vbeta and 13 Jbeta primers. Sequencing used immunoSEQ multiplex PCR; TCRdb keeps in-frame clones, though not all of them. The repertoire holds 100,000 to 150,000 clones, 75% to 90% seen once, with 1% in the top ten. Material for sequencing was PBMCs. The source of these receptors is a middle-aged man in good health and CMV-seronegative.

This clone has only a few counts. The chain couples TRBV2 to TRBJ1-6; D possibly corresponds to TRBD1 (6 bases). The CDR3 sequence is 15 residues long. Trimming pared 2 bases from V and 5 bases from J, leaving 10 bases between. The germline V gene encodes CDR1 SNHLY and CDR2 FYNNEI. The CDR3 sequence is CASSELGHDNSPLHF. CDR3 in DNA: TGTGCCAGCAGTGAACTGGGACACGATAATTCACCCCTCCACTTT.

The chain joins TRBV28 to TRBJ1-5, with a tentative D call TRBD1 (6 bases). The CDR3 sequence is 16 residues long. V was shortened by 4 bases and J by 3 bases, with 16 bases between the two germline ends. CDR1 MDHEN and CDR2 SYDVKM come from the germline V gene. The CDR3: CASSWGPRTLNQPQHF. The DNA for the CDR3 is TGTGCCAGCAGTTGGGGGCCCCGAACCCTCAATCAGCCCCAGCATTTT. The full variable domain, completed using reference TRBV28 and TRBJ1-5, is DVKVTQSSRYLVKRTGEKVFLECVQDMDHENMFWYRQDPGLGLRLIYFSYDVKMKEKGDIPEGYSVSREKKERFSLILESASTNQTSMYLCASSWGPRTLNQPQHFGDGTRLSIL.

The CDR3 DNA is TGTGCCTGGGCCCGGACTAGCGGGATTGAGACCCAGTACTTC. This translates into CAWARTSGIETQYF. V is TRBV30 and J is TRBJ2-5, with 12 bases matching TRBD2. Unmatched junction bases numbered 6, after V lost 5 bases and J lost 5 bases. In germline, CDR1 is GTSNPN, CDR2 SVGIG (reference sequence). The CDR3 loop spans 14 amino acids.

This clone was seen only once. J is TRBJ1-3 and V is TRBV18; possible D gene TRBD1, 5 bases. Germline CDR1 reads KGHSH; CDR2 reads LQKENI. Trimming removed 3 bases from V and 0 bases from J, with 12 bases in between. This CDR3 comprises 16 residues. CDR3 coding DNA: TGTGCCAGCTCACCCTTGACAGCTAGCTCTGGAAACACCATATATTTT. This codes for CASSPLTASSGNTIYF.

The chain recombines TRBV18 with TRBJ2-7; weak D call: TRBD1 (6 bases). The V end was cut by 1 base, the J end by 3 bases, with 10 bases between. The CDR3 covers 14 residues. CDR1 and CDR2 from the germline V gene are KGHSH and LQKENI. The CDR3 reads CASSPQGRGYEQYF. The CDR3 DNA follows: TGTGCCAGCTCACCACAGGGCAGGGGCTACGAGCAGTACTTC.

CDR3 sequence: CATSREAGQVYEQYF. In DNA form, the CDR3 reads TGTGCCACCAGCAGAGAGGCAGGACAGGTCTACGAGCAGTACTTC. The gene calls are TRBV15 and TRBJ2-7; 7 bases map to TRBD1. In germline, CDR1 is LNHNV, CDR2 YYDKDF (reference sequence). This CDR3 is 15 amino acids long. Trimming cost V 0 bases and J 3 bases; bases outside gene matches: 5.

About this clone itself: At one of its ends the junction is not consistent with the germline gene, which may arise from a read error. The rearrangement links TRBV28 to TRBJ1-2; unclear D gene. The CDR3 consists of 10 residues. Germline loops: CDR1 MDHEN, CDR2 SYDVKM. The CDR3 is CASSSGGLFF. For the CDR3, the DNA is TGTGCCAGCAGTTCCGGAGGGTTATTCTTC.

This clone has more than one count but fewer than ten. V usage is TRBV4-2 and J usage is TRBJ2-2, with 10 bases fitting TRBD1. The ends lost 0 bases at V and 5 bases at J; junction bases unmatched: 6. Germline V lookup: CDR1 LGHNA, CDR2 YNFKEQ. The CDR3 runs to 17 residues. CDR3: CASSQDWGTGVTGELFF. The CDR3 nucleotides read TGTGCCAGCAGCCAAGATTGGGGGACAGGGGTAACCGGGGAGCTGTTTTTT.

This chain links TRBV4-1 with TRBJ2-7, with TRBD1 matching 10 bases. The CDR3 spans 15 residues. Germline CDR1 MGHRA, CDR2 YSYEKL. V was pared by 4 bases and J by 0 bases, with 3 bases of the junction left unmatched. The CDR3 coding sequence is TGCGCCAGCAGCCCGAGGACAGGGGGCTCCTACGAGCAGTACTTC. Protein product: CASSPRTGGSYEQYF.

The chain couples TRBV18 to TRBJ1-2; 10 bases match TRBD1. The CDR3 covers 15 residues. Germline loops: CDR1 KGHSH, CDR2 LQKENI. V lost 5 bases to trimming and J lost 3 bases; unmatched junction nucleotides: 6. The CDR3: CASSSGQGDYYGYTF. CDR3 DNA sequence: TGTGCCAGCTCATCAGGACAGGGGGACTACTATGGCTACACCTTC.

This clone was seen only once. In nucleotides, the CDR3 is TGTGCCAGCAGCTTAAGGGACATTACCTACGAGCAGTACTTC. Protein sequence: CASSLRDITYEQYF. The chain recombines TRBV13 with TRBJ2-7; the D gene is possibly TRBD1 (6 bases). The CDR3 consists of 14 residues. CDR1 is PRHDT and CDR2 is FYEKMQ in the germline V gene (reference sequence). Trimming pared 2 bases from V and 2 bases from J, leaving 10 bases between.

This clone is a singleton in its sample. The gene calls are TRBV6-1 and TRBJ2-2; D remains unclear. Trimming pared 5 bases from V and 4 bases from J, leaving 8 bases between. CDR3 length: 13 amino acids. Germline V gene lookup returns CDR1 MNHNS and CDR2 SASEGT. CDR3 amino acids: CASSSYLTGELFF. The CDR3 nucleotides read TGTGCCAGCAGTAGCTACCTCACCGGGGAGCTGTTTTTT.

The chain is built from TRBV6-1 and TRBJ2-7, with 10 positions matching TRBD2. The CDR3 loop spans 15 amino acids. The germline gives CDR1 MNHNS, CDR2 SASEGT. J was trimmed by 1 base and V by 7 bases; bases with no gene match: 7. The CDR3 sequence: CASNPGTSASYEQYF. The CDR3 region has the DNA TGTGCCAGCAACCCCGGGACTAGCGCATCCTACGAGCAGTACTTC.

V gene TRBV7-2 combines with J gene TRBJ2-3, with 13 bases lining up with TRBD2. This CDR3 spans 17 amino acids. Germline V gene data show CDR1 as SGHTA and CDR2 as FQGNSA. The V gene end was trimmed by 5 bases and the J gene end by 1 base; junction bases not matched to a gene: 6. In DNA, the CDR3 is TGTGCCAGCAGCACCCGACTAGCGGGGGGTCGCACAGATACGCAGTATTTT. This codes for CASSTRLAGGRTDTQYF.